The 16 T cell receptor beta chains below come from one sample, sequenced in a study of shared clonotypes between healthy human individuals. Naive CD8 isolation took CD45RO-negative cells positively selected for CCR7 and excluded terminally differentiated effector memory CD45RA+ cells. Method: immunoSEQ multiplex PCR; TCRdb's copy keeps in-frame clones and lacks some. The sample comprises more than 2 million clones, just under 95% of which are singletons, and around 1.7% rests with the top ten. What was sequenced was naive CD8+ T cells from PBMCs. These receptors were collected from a man aged 18 to 29 in good health. Some clones in this sample may be carry-over from other donors' samples.

Turning to this clone: The same CDR3 is also encoded by other DNA sequences in this sample. CDR3 residues: CASSFQGPNTEAFF. CDR3 DNA: TGTGCCAGCAGTTTCCAGGGACCGAACACTGAAGCTTTCTTT. The gene calls are TRBV28 and TRBJ1-1, with a possible D match to TRBD1 (5 bases). The CDR3 contains 14 residues. V was cut by 3 bases and J by 1 base, with 9 bases left in between. Germline CDR1 MDHEN, CDR2 SYDVKM.

The rearrangement uses TRBV5-5 and TRBJ2-7; D not resolved. CDR3 length: 16 amino acids. Looked up from germline, CDR1 is SGHKS and CDR2 is YYEKEE (reference sequence). The V and J ends lost 0 bases and 0 bases respectively, with 13 bases between them. This CDR3 reads CASSLVPRLSSYEQYF. The CDR3 bases are TGTGCCAGCAGCTTGGTTCCAAGACTGAGCTCCTACGAGCAGTACTTC. Filled out from reference TRBV5-5 and TRBJ2-7, the complete variable domain reads DAGVTQSPTHLIKTRGQQVTLRCSPISGHKSVSWYQQVLGQGPQFIFQYYEKEERGRGNFPDRFSARQFPNYSSELNVNALLLGDSALYLCASSLVPRLSSYEQYFGPGTRLTVT.

This clone was recorded once. CDR3 nucleotide sequence: TGTGCCTGGTCCGCGGGAGGATTTAGCACAGATACGCAGTATTTT. It translates to CAWSAGGFSTDTQYF. The genes are TRBV30 and TRBJ2-3, with 8 bases lining up with TRBD2. The CDR3 totals 15 residues. The V gene end was trimmed by 5 bases and the J gene end by 0 bases; junction bases not matched to a gene: 7. Germline CDR1 reads GTSNPN; CDR2 reads SVGIG (reference sequence).

This clone was seen once. The chain recombines TRBV11-2 with TRBJ1-2, with TRBD1 identical over 7 bases. The CDR3 extends over 15 amino acids. Trimming took 5 bases from V and 4 from J; bases not matched to a gene: 10. Germline assignment: CDR1 SGHAT and CDR2 FQNNGV. The CDR3 coding sequence is TGTGCCAGCAGCGCCGGAGGACAGGCCCTCTATGGCTACACCTTC. It yields the protein CASSAGGQALYGYTF.

The chain joins TRBV7-9 to TRBJ1-1; D is unclear. CDR1 and CDR2 from the germline V gene are SEHNR and FQNEAQ (reference sequence). Trimming shortened V by 3 bases and J by 1 base, and 9 bases separated the two germline ends. The length of the CDR3 is 14 residues. Written as DNA, the CDR3 is TGTGCCAGCAGCTTCGACACTTCGAACACTGAAGCTTTCTTT. As protein: CASSFDTSNTEAFF.

The chain has TRBV21-1 and TRBJ1-2. TRBV21-1 is a documented pseudogene. CDR3 length: 15 residues. The CDR3 reads CASSPVRAGRHGYTF. The CDR3 nucleotides read TGTGCCAGCAGCCCGGTAAGAGCAGGGAGACATGGCTACACCTTC.

This chain uses TRBV10-2 with TRBJ1-5; no clear D. Germline V gene data show CDR1 as WSHSY and CDR2 as SAAADI. The CDR3 runs 13 residues. Trimming removed 2 bases from V and 5 bases from J, with 7 bases in between. The CDR3 loop is CASSERSYQPQHF. CDR3 nucleotides: TGCGCCAGCAGTGAGCGGTCTTATCAGCCCCAGCATTTT.

The J gene is TRBJ1-1, the V gene TRBV14; 7 bases map to TRBD1. V trimming: 4 bases; J trimming: 5 bases; junction bases outside the gene matches: 10. The germline CDR1 and CDR2 sequences are SGHDN and FVKESK. The CDR3 extends over 15 amino acids. The CDR3 here is CASSPRQGRGTEAFF. Written as DNA, the CDR3 is TGTGCCAGCAGCCCACGACAGGGACGTGGAACTGAAGCTTTCTTT.

This clone was detected only a few times. V gene TRBV4-1 combines with J gene TRBJ1-2; no reliable D call. The CDR3 sequence is 14 residues long. V lost 4 bases to trimming and J lost 5 bases, with 14 bases between them. Germline lookup yields CDR1 MGHRA and CDR2 YSYEKL. The CDR3 protein is CASSPPVGTYGYTF. Written as DNA, the CDR3 is TGCGCCAGCAGCCCCCCGGTGGGTACATATGGCTACACCTTC.

The chain has TRBV6-6 and TRBJ2-3; D is ambiguous. The CDR3 length is 13 residues. Trimming took off 8 bases at V and 0 bases at J, with 9 bases between the two ends. Germline assignment: CDR1 MNHNY and CDR2 SVGAGI (reference sequence). In DNA form, the CDR3 reads TGTGCCAGCTCCCCCCTTAGCACAGATACGCAGTATTTT. It codes for CASSPLSTDTQYF.

This chain links TRBV19 with TRBJ2-5; the D gene is possibly TRBD1 (6 bases). Germline values: CDR1 LNHDA, CDR2 SQIVND (reference sequence). The CDR3 is 15 amino acids. V lost 10 bases and J lost 0, with 18 bases in between. The CDR3 bases are TGTGCCAATTTGGGCAAGGGGGAGTACCAAGAGACCCAGTACTTC. Its protein is CANLGKGEYQETQYF. Drawing the rest from reference TRBV19 and TRBJ2-5, the complete variable domain is DGGITQSPKYLFRKEGQNVTLSCEQNLNHDAMYWYRQDPGQGLRLIYYSQIVNDFQKGDIAEGYSVSREKKESFPLTVTSAQKNPTAFYLCANLGKGEYQETQYFGPGTRLLVL.

The chain links TRBV2 to TRBJ1-4; 10 bases agree with TRBD1. The CDR3 runs 18 residues. Germline assignment: CDR1 SNHLY and CDR2 FYNNEI. Germline trimming cut 6 bases from V and 2 bases from J; bases unmatched to any gene: 12. Here the CDR3 reads CASSVGLDRGRTNEKLFF. The CDR3 DNA sequence: TGTGCCAGCAGCGTAGGACTTGACAGGGGGCGGACTAATGAAAAACTGTTTTTT.

CDR3 region: CASSLTGEGTDTQYF. In DNA, the CDR3 is TGTGCCAGCAGCCTGACAGGGGAGGGCACAGATACGCAGTATTTT. This chain uses TRBV28 with TRBJ2-3; 8 bases map to TRBD1. The germline V gene has CDR1 MDHEN and CDR2 SYDVKM. The V and J ends lost 6 bases and 1 base, in that order; junction bases with no gene match: 6. The CDR3 covers 15 residues.

The V gene is TRBV13, the J gene TRBJ2-1, with a tentative D call TRBD2 (6 bases). The length of the CDR3 is 16 residues. Germline loops: CDR1 PRHDT, CDR2 FYEKMQ (reference sequence). V gave up 5 bases and J gave up 8 bases, with 22 bases separating them. CDR3 coding DNA: TGTGCCAGCAGCCCCTCCGGGACTGGAGTAGGCGATGAGCAGTTCTTC. Amino acid sequence: CASSPSGTGVGDEQFF.

V usage is TRBV28 and J usage is TRBJ1-3, with 7 bases identical to TRBD1. The V segment lost 6 bases and the J segment 2 bases; nucleotides outside the gene matches: 10. The CDR3 covers 16 residues. CDR1 MDHEN and CDR2 SYDVKM come from the germline V gene. The DNA of the CDR3 is TGTGCCAGCAGGCTCAACCAGGGGGGCCCTGGAAACACCATATATTTT. It yields the protein CASRLNQGGPGNTIYF.

In its sample, this clone was seen once. V and J are TRBV11-2 and TRBJ1-2, with a possible D match to TRBD1 (6 bases). The V and J ends lost 0 bases and 4 bases respectively, with 21 bases between them. The V gene's germline CDR1 is SGHAT and CDR2 FQNNGV. This CDR3 comprises 18 residues. The CDR3 sequence is CASSLDFVRGSGIYGYTF. Here the CDR3 DNA reads TGTGCCAGCAGCTTAGATTTCGTTAGGGGGAGCGGGATCTATGGCTACACCTTC.